Shown below are 18 T cell receptor beta chains from a single sample sequenced in a study of blood T cells in healthy people across ages. Using a J-beta primer mix together with a sample-barcoded 5' primer, a second PCR was run for about 6 to 11 cycles. TCRdb reprocessed the 5' RACE reads with MiXCR, giving one entry per CDR3 protein. The sample has about 1,800,000 distinct CDR3 sequences, 28% seen once; the top ten hold about 8%. Sequenced material: blood. These receptors came from a woman younger than 45 in good health.

The chain couples TRBV5-1 to TRBJ2-7; 9 nucleotides align to TRBD1. CDR3 size: 15 residues. From germline, CDR1 is SGHRS and CDR2 YFSETQ. Trimming cost V 4 bases and J 3 bases; bases outside gene matches: 8. The CDR3 loop reads CASSHAGTGFYEQYF. CDR3 sequence (DNA): TGCGCCAGCAGCCACGCAGGGACAGGGTTCTACGAGCAGTACTTC.

The V gene is TRBV5-6, the J gene TRBJ1-6; D not resolved. V lost 1 base to trimming and J lost 6 bases, with 11 bases between them. The CDR3 extends over 15 amino acids. Germline loops: CDR1 SGHDT, CDR2 YYEEEE. The DNA for the CDR3 is TGTGCCAGCAGCTTGTTTCAGGCGACTAATTCACCCCTCCACTTT. Translating it yields CASSLFQATNSPLHF. Together with reference TRBV5-6 and TRBJ1-6, the CDR3 gives the full variable domain: DAGVTQSPTHLIKTRGQQVTLRCSPKSGHDTVSWYQQALGQGPQFIFQYYEEEERQRGNFPDRFSGHQFPNYSSELNVNALLLGDSALYLCASSLFQATNSPLHFGNGTRLTVT.

As to this clonotype: This may come from a read error, since a much larger clone is one base off. This is likely a read error, given that the CDR3 carries no conserved phenylalanine or tryptophan at its end. The chain couples TRBV4-1 to TRBJ2-1; 10 bases match TRBD2. This CDR3 has 16 residues. J gave up 2 bases and V 1 base, and 2 bases lay outside the gene matches. Germline assignment: CDR1 MGHRA and CDR2 YSYEKL. The chain's CDR3 is CASSQGAGGPYNEQFL. In DNA form, the CDR3 reads TGCGCCAGCAGCCAAGGAGCGGGGGGGCCCTACAATGAGCAGTTCCTC.

The rearrangement uses TRBV12-3 or TRBV12-4 and TRBJ2-1, with D possibly TRBD1 on 6 matching bases. The CDR3 runs 15 residues. V lost 5 bases and J 8 bases, leaving 19 bases between the germline ends. CDR3 coding DNA: TGTGCCAGCAGTCGCAGATCGGCAAAGGGGGATGAGCAGTTCTTC. Translating gives CASSRRSAKGDEQFF.

The rearrangement links TRBV28 to TRBJ2-1, with 8 positions matching TRBD1. Germline assignment: CDR1 MDHEN and CDR2 SYDVKM. The V segment lost 3 bases and the J segment 7 bases; nucleotides outside the gene matches: 11. The CDR3 runs 16 residues. DNA for the CDR3: TGTGCCAGCAGTTTCACCGGGACAGGAGGGTTTAATGAGCAGTTCTTC. Protein sequence: CASSFTGTGGFNEQFF. The whole variable domain, remainder taken from reference TRBV28 and TRBJ2-1, is DVKVTQSSRYLVKRTGEKVFLECVQDMDHENMFWYRQDPGLGLRLIYFSYDVKMKEKGDIPEGYSVSREKKERFSLILESASTNQTSMYLCASSFTGTGGFNEQFFGPGTRLTVL.

This clonotype was picked up a small number of times. The V call is TRBV5-1, the J call TRBJ1-6, with D possibly being TRBD1 (5 bases). V was shortened by 3 bases and J by 8 bases, with 12 bases between the two germline ends. The length of the CDR3 is 14 residues. Germline V gene data show CDR1 as SGHRS and CDR2 as YFSETQ. The CDR3 nucleotides are TGCGCCAGCAGCTGGGACGGGGGAGATTCACCCCTCCACTTT. Translation gives CASSWDGGDSPLHF.

This clonotype was counted between two and nine times. The chain combines TRBV6-5 with TRBJ1-2, with a weak D call TRBD1 (5 bases). CDR3 size: 12 residues. V dropped 2 bases and J dropped 8 bases, with 9 bases sitting between them. Germline V gives CDR1 MNHEY, CDR2 SVGAGI. The CDR3 protein is CASSYGGWGYTF. DNA for the CDR3: TGTGCCAGCAGTTACGGGGGTTGGGGCTACACCTTC.

This clonotype appeared a few times. J is TRBJ2-5 and V is TRBV7-9; a weak D match, TRBD2 (5 bases). CDR1 is SEHNR and CDR2 is FQNEAQ in the germline V gene (reference sequence). This CDR3 is built from 15 residues. V was pared by 5 bases and J by 9 bases, with 22 bases between. Written as DNA, the CDR3 is TGTGCCAGCAGCCCCAGCCCCCCTAGCAGTGAGGCCCAGTACTTC. The encoded protein is CASSPSPPSSEAQYF.

This clonotype was counted many times. V is TRBV20-1 and J is TRBJ2-1; maybe TRBD1 (7 bases). CDR3 length equals 16 residues. CDR1 and CDR2 (germline): DFQATT, SNEGSKA (reference sequence). The germline V and J ends were trimmed by 6 bases and 4 bases, with 22 bases remaining between them. In DNA form, the CDR3 reads TGCAGTGCAACCAAGGCGGGGACAGCCACTTACAATGAGCAGTTCTTC. Translated, it gives CSATKAGTATYNEQFF.

V and J are TRBV20-1 and TRBJ2-7, with 9 positions matching TRBD1. V dropped 6 bases and J dropped 9; count of bases not matched to a gene: 12. Germline loops: CDR1 DFQATT, CDR2 SNEGSKA (reference sequence). The CDR3 is 13 residues long. The CDR3 DNA reads TGCAGTGCCTTAGGGACAGGGAGATTCGGGCAGTACTTC. Translation gives CSALGTGRFGQYF.

Comments on this clonotype: An end of the junction differs from the germline gene, which may be a read error. The chain employs TRBV20-1 and TRBJ2-1; unclear D gene. CDR3 size: 12 residues. Germline lookup yields CDR1 DFQATT and CDR2 SNEGSKA (reference sequence). CDR3 in DNA: TGCGGTGCTAGGTCAACCTACAATGAGCAGTTCTTC. Translating gives CGARSTYNEQFF.

In this sample, this clonotype turned up many times. This chain uses TRBV7-2 with TRBJ2-5, with D perhaps given as TRBD1 or TRBD2 (5 bases each). The V end was cut by 5 bases, the J end by 1 base, with 8 bases between. Germline-derived CDR1 and CDR2 are SGHTA and FQGNSA. The CDR3 runs to 13 residues. Here the CDR3 reads CASSRGRQETQYF. CDR3 sequence (DNA): TGTGCCAGCAGCCGGGGACGCCAAGAGACCCAGTACTTC.

The rearrangement joins TRBV9 to TRBJ1-1; 8 bases agree with TRBD1. The germline gives CDR1 SGDLS, CDR2 YYNGEE. Trimming at V came to 5 bases and at J to 8 bases, leaving 8 bases not matched to a gene. CDR3 length: 13 amino acids. CDR3 region: CASSAGGAIEAFF. Here the CDR3 DNA reads TGTGCCAGCAGTGCAGGGGGCGCAATCGAAGCTTTCTTT.

Many counts were recorded for this clonotype. V is TRBV29-1 and J is TRBJ2-5; a weak D match, TRBD1 (8 bases). The CDR3 is 13 amino acids. V lost 8 bases to trimming and J lost 9 bases, with 22 bases between them. From germline, CDR1 is SQVTM and CDR2 ANQGSEA. CDR3 residues: CSPSRGPSGAQYF. CDR3 sequence (DNA): TGCAGCCCGTCCAGGGGGCCGAGCGGGGCCCAGTACTTC. Combining the CDR3 with reference TRBV29-1 and TRBJ2-5 gives the whole variable domain SAVISQKPSRDICQRGTSLTIQCQVDSQVTMMFWYRQQPGQSLTLIATANQGSEATYESGFVIDKFPISRPNLTFSTLTVSNMSPEDSSIYLCSPSRGPSGAQYFGPGTRLLVL.

The chain employs TRBV4-1 and TRBJ2-2, with a weak D call TRBD2 (6 bases). The V gene's germline CDR1 is MGHRA and CDR2 YSYEKL. V was trimmed by 7 bases and J by 5 bases, leaving 17 bases between them. The CDR3 has 15 amino acids. The CDR3 here is CASNPGVAVTGELFF. CDR3 in DNA: TGCGCCAGCAACCCCGGGGTAGCGGTTACCGGGGAGCTGTTTTTT.

The chain joins TRBV28 to TRBJ2-7; 11 nucleotides align to TRBD2. The V segment lost 4 bases and the J segment 0 bases; nucleotides outside the gene matches: 8. In germline, CDR1 is MDHEN, CDR2 SYDVKM. This CDR3 has 17 amino acids. CDR3 region: CASSSQGLAESSYEQYF. In DNA, the CDR3 is TGTGCCAGCAGTTCCCAGGGACTAGCGGAAAGCTCCTACGAGCAGTACTTC.

The genes are TRBV9 and TRBJ1-2, with 7 positions matching TRBD1. The CDR3 runs 18 residues. Losses at the gene ends were 4 bases for V and 1 base for J; bases not matched to a gene: 16. Germline CDR1 reads SGDLS; CDR2 reads YYNGEE. The CDR3 is CASSFRSGGDSDNYGYTF. The DNA of the CDR3 is TGTGCCAGCAGCTTCCGTAGCGGAGGGGACAGCGATAACTATGGCTACACCTTC.

This clonotype has ten or more counts. The V call is TRBV27, the J call TRBJ2-7, with D maybe TRBD2 (5 bases). Germline CDR1 MNHEY, CDR2 SMNVEV (reference sequence). The CDR3 is made up of 14 amino acids. The V end was cut by 5 bases, the J end by 3 bases, with 14 bases between. DNA for the CDR3: TGTGCCAGCAGTCACTACGCGGGCAACTACGAGCAGTACTTC. It is translated as CASSHYAGNYEQYF.